The clone carrying this T cell receptor (beta chain) appeared many times. Its cognate antigen is unknown. Because the library targeted alpha chains, this beta chain is an off-target read whose size means little. Each TCR cDNA molecule bore a unique molecular identifier. TCRdb processed the 5' RACE reads anew with MiXCR; each CDR3 protein has one entry. The sample records about 6,800 distinct CDR3 sequences, 11% to 15% being singletons. Documented time point: sample taken at primary tumor resection. A total of about 73 untreated early-stage non-small cell lung cancer patients served as donors. The data originate from a study of spatial heterogeneity in lung cancer. Study observations and caveats: It was found that expanded intratumoral alpha and beta TCR counts tracked tumor mutation counts.

This CDR3 region has 17 residues. The germline V gene has CDR1 MNHEY and CDR2 SVGAGI. V shed 0 bases, J shed 4 bases, and the junction held 10 bases outside the gene matches. This sequence originates from a female donor with early-stage non-small cell lung cancer. The rearrangement uses TRBV6-5 and TRBJ2-5, with 8 nucleotides matching TRBD2. Sample: lung tumor tissue, taken at surgery. CDR3 sequence: CASSYSSGGLAGETQYF. In DNA, the CDR3 is TGTGCCAGCAGTTACTCAAGCGGGGGCCTGGCGGGAGAGACCCAGTACTTC.